Listed below are T cell receptor beta chains from one sample, sequenced in a study of T cell repertoires in cytomegalovirus infection. TCRdb called the reads again in MiXCR, with one record for every CDR3 protein. The repertoire holds roughly 640,000 distinct CDR3 sequences, with 24% as singletons. The sequencing sample was made of CD8+ T cells from PBMCs. The receptors were gathered from a human donor in good health (CMV status not recorded). Some clones in this sample may be carry-over from other donors' samples. Both conserved end residues are part of each CDR3. The listing skips clone size in some rows; elsewhere it reads once, few, many or a size class.

few | TRBJ2-5 | TRBV12-5 | CASGLVNFRTQYF
NA | TRBJ1-2 | TRBV28 | CASSQDRGYTF
few | TRBJ1-4 | TRBV3-1 | CASSQGGATNEKLFF
few | TRBJ1-1 | TRBV20-1 | CSARDLSMNTEAFF
many | TRBJ2-1 | TRBV7-3 | CASSSPGLAGSSSYNEQFF
many | TRBJ2-1 | TRBV7-2 | CASSSRTGTSGATEQFF
NA | TRBJ1-1 | TRBV27 | CASSFAGEATEAFF
NA | TRBJ2-3 | TRBV4-2 | CASSPRETSTDTRYF
NA | TRBJ1-3 | TRBV5-5 | CASSLGEFGNTIYF
NA | TRBJ1-1 | TRBV19 | CASSKGPYTEAFF
few | TRBJ1-6 | TRBV19 | CASSEGTYSPLHF
few | TRBJ1-2 | TRBV2 | CASSTTRETGDGYTF
NA | TRBJ2-1 | TRBV29-1 | CSVEDRSSSYNEQFF
NA | TRBJ1-1 | TRBV29-1 | CRVDGIMNTEAFF
once | TRBJ1-5 | TRBV7-9 | CASDDGDQPQHF
NA | TRBJ2-3 | TRBV3-1 | CASSQSGATDTQYF
few | TRBJ1-1 | TRBV4-2 | CASSQVGSSNTEAFF
many | TRBJ2-1 | TRBV7-2 | CASSLTLWVEQFF
NA | TRBJ2-1 | TRBV7-9 | CASSLLGAAKVISGIFF